One and the same sample provided the 26 T cell receptor beta chains below, sequenced in a study of CD8 T cells in Susac syndrome (dated 2019 in TCRdb). The library was prepared using the immunoSEQ multiplex PCR assay. RNA was extracted with the RNeasy kit and 0.5 to 1 ug was reverse transcribed using random hexamers. The raw public reads went through TCRdb reprocessing: fastp at Q25, MiXCR clone calling, in-frame beta chains kept. A single entry per CDR3 protein holds the most common genes and DNA from its merged rows. The sample records 400,000 or so distinct CDR3 sequences, more than 80% of which are singletons. The ten largest clonotypes hold under 0.15% of the sample. Material for sequencing was CD8+ T cells from PBMCs. The receptors originated from a human donor with multiple sclerosis.

Here the CDR3 reads CASSLRGTPNEQYF. For the CDR3, the DNA is TGTGCCAGCAGCTTACGTGGGACGCCGAACGAGCAGTACTTC. The rearrangement uses TRBV7-9 and TRBJ2-7, with D possibly called TRBD1 or TRBD2 (5 bases each). V lost 2 bases and J 5 bases, leaving 13 bases between the germline ends. The length of the CDR3 is 14 residues. Germline V gene data show CDR1 as SEHNR and CDR2 as FQNEAQ (reference sequence).

This clonotype occurred a few times. The V gene is TRBV6-5, the J gene TRBJ1-4, with D unresolved. Trimming removed 4 bases from V and 4 bases from J, with 4 bases in between. In germline, CDR1 is MNHEY, CDR2 SVGAGI. This CDR3 has 12 amino acids. CDR3 DNA: TGTGCCAGCAGTTCGGGTAATGAAAAACTGTTTTTT. It translates to CASSSGNEKLFF.

Here the CDR3 DNA reads TGTGCCAGCAGCGGACAGGGGAGGGGCGGAAACATTCAGTACTTC. Protein: CASSGQGRGGNIQYF. V gene TRBV7-8 combines with J gene TRBJ2-4, with TRBD1 matching over 9 bases. From germline, CDR1 is SGHVS and CDR2 FQNEAQ. The J segment lost 6 bases and the V segment lost 5 bases, leaving 8 bases of the junction unmatched. This CDR3 contains 15 residues.

The chain uses TRBV6-1 and TRBJ1-4; possibly TRBD1 for D (5 bases). The germline V gene encodes CDR1 MNHNS and CDR2 SASEGT. The V and J ends lost 5 bases and 7 bases respectively, with 14 bases between them. This CDR3 spans 14 amino acids. The CDR3 region is CASSPRGFTEKLFF. In nucleotides, the CDR3 is TGTGCCAGCAGTCCGCGGGGGTTCACTGAAAAACTGTTTTTT.

The chain employs TRBV6-1 and TRBJ2-7; 8 bases are shared with TRBD2. J was trimmed by 6 bases and V by 10 bases; bases with no gene match: 8. The germline gives CDR1 MNHNS, CDR2 SASEGT. This CDR3 is built from 12 residues. The CDR3 bases are TGTGCCATACTTACGCTAGCGGGCGAGCAGTACTTC. Its protein is CAILTLAGEQYF.

The chain joins TRBV25-1 to TRBJ2-2; TRBD1 matches at 9 bases. CDR1 is MGHDK and CDR2 is SYGVNS in the germline V gene. The CDR3 length is 14 residues. The V segment lost 3 bases and the J segment 5 bases; nucleotides outside the gene matches: 1. CDR3 sequence: CASSDGQGTGELFF. The CDR3, as DNA: TGTGCCAGCAGTGACGGACAGGGGACCGGGGAGCTGTTTTTT.

The chain employs TRBV28 and TRBJ1-5; no reliable D call. This CDR3 is built from 14 residues. The germline V gene encodes CDR1 MDHEN and CDR2 SYDVKM. Trimming pared 3 bases from V and 3 bases from J, leaving 9 bases between. The CDR3: CASSFFGNNQPQHF. CDR3 sequence (DNA): TGTGCCAGCAGTTTCTTCGGGAACAATCAGCCCCAGCATTTT.

The chain couples TRBV5-1 to TRBJ1-1; possible D gene TRBD1, 6 bases. Germline V lookup: CDR1 SGHRS, CDR2 YFSETQ. Trimming left V 0 bases short and J 6 bases short, with 9 bases between. The CDR3 is 13 amino acids. The CDR3 sequence: CASSLVSGAEAFF. The DNA for the CDR3 is TGCGCCAGCAGCTTGGTTTCAGGGGCTGAAGCTTTCTTT. Complete variable domain (other parts from reference TRBV5-1 and TRBJ1-1): KAGVTQTPRYLIKTRGQQVTLSCSPISGHRSVSWYQQTPGQGLQFLFEYFSETQRNKGNFPGRFSGRQFSNSRSEMNVSTLELGDSALYLCASSLVSGAEAFFGQGTRLTVV.

The V and J genes are TRBV27 and TRBJ2-1; 10 bases map to TRBD2. This CDR3 is built from 17 residues. After removal of 0 bases from V and 3 bases from J, the junction contained 5 bases not matched to a gene. CDR1 is MNHEY, CDR2 SMNVEV, per germline (reference sequence). Here the CDR3 reads CASSLSSLAGGYNEQFF. The CDR3 nucleotides are TGTGCCAGCAGTTTATCGAGCTTAGCGGGAGGCTACAATGAGCAGTTCTTC.

This clonotype was observed once. The CDR3, as DNA: TGCAGTGCTAGAGGCGATACCTACGAGCAGTACTTC. This codes for CSARGDTYEQYF. This sequence joins TRBV20-1 and TRBJ2-7; D not certain. This CDR3 contains 12 residues. Germline V gene sequence: CDR1 DFQATT, CDR2 SNEGSKA (reference sequence). V was trimmed by 1 base and J by 2 bases, leaving 6 bases between them.

The genes are TRBV5-1 and TRBJ1-1; D is perhaps TRBD1 (5 bases). The germline gives CDR1 SGHRS, CDR2 YFSETQ. The CDR3 runs 16 residues. Deletions cut 0 bases from V and 4 bases from J, with 16 bases between. The CDR3, as DNA: TGCGCCAGCAGCTTGGTCGGGGGGGTCCCGAGCACTGAAGCTTTCTTT. This translates into CASSLVGGVPSTEAFF.

This chain joins TRBV28 and TRBJ2-7; TRBD2 is a possible D gene (6 bases). This CDR3 has 14 amino acids. Germline V CDR1 and CDR2: MDHEN, SYDVKM. The germline V and J ends were trimmed by 5 bases and 4 bases, with 15 bases remaining between them. The CDR3 protein is CASSPGGALYEQYF. DNA for the CDR3: TGTGCCAGCAGTCCAGGAGGGGCCCTTTACGAGCAGTACTTC.

The chain joins TRBV13 to TRBJ2-1, with D possibly being TRBD1 (6 bases). This CDR3 is built from 15 residues. CDR1 is PRHDT and CDR2 is FYEKMQ in the germline V gene (reference sequence). Trimming shortened V by 5 bases and J by 0 bases, and 11 bases separated the two germline ends. The CDR3 protein is CASSPTGISYNEQFF. In DNA, the CDR3 is TGTGCCAGCAGCCCAACAGGGATCTCCTACAATGAGCAGTTCTTC.

The V gene is TRBV6-5, the J gene TRBJ1-1; no clear D. The V gene lost 2 bases and the J gene lost 0 bases, with 7 bases spanning the gap. CDR3 length: 14 amino acids. Germline values: CDR1 MNHEY, CDR2 SVGAGI. CDR3 sequence reads: CASSYRGVNTEAFF. CDR3 nucleotides: TGTGCCAGCAGTTACCGGGGTGTGAACACTGAAGCTTTCTTT.

The chain has TRBV24-1 and TRBJ2-7, with D possibly matching TRBD1 (5 bases). Deletions cut 0 bases from V and 2 bases from J, with 10 bases between. Germline V CDR1 and CDR2: KGHDR, SFDVKD. The CDR3 contains 15 residues. CDR3 sequence (DNA): TGTGCCACCAGTGATTTGCGAAGACAGACCTACGAGCAGTACTTC. Translated, it gives CATSDLRRQTYEQYF.

This chain links TRBV6-2 or TRBV6-3 with TRBJ2-7, with 12 bases aligning to TRBD2. The CDR3 runs to 16 residues. V was pared by 6 bases and J by 3 bases, with 9 bases of the junction left unmatched. Germline CDR1 and CDR2: MNHEY and SVGEGT. In DNA form, the CDR3 reads TGTGCCAGCAGAACCCTTGGACTAGCGGGAAACTACGAGCAGTACTTC. It translates to CASRTLGLAGNYEQYF.

This chain uses TRBV27 with TRBJ2-1; 7 bases map to TRBD1. The CDR3 totals 13 residues. CDR1 and CDR2 from the germline V gene are MNHEY and SMNVEV (reference sequence). V lost 6 bases, J lost 5 bases, and 4 bases stayed unmatched. The CDR3 nucleotides are TGTGCCAGCAGGCTAGGGACAGACAATGAGCAGTTCTTC. This translates into CASRLGTDNEQFF.

The genes are TRBV27 and TRBJ2-7; D not certain. CDR3 length equals 13 residues. CDR1 is MNHEY, CDR2 SMNVEV, per germline (reference sequence). V was pared by 0 bases and J by 5 bases, with 8 bases between. CDR3 bases: TGTGCCAGCAGTTTATCTCGGGTTGACGAGCAGTACTTC. This sequence encodes CASSLSRVDEQYF.

The chain links TRBV23-1 to TRBJ2-2; D is undetermined. TRBV23-1 is assigned to the ORF class and has an uncertain function. V dropped 6 bases and J dropped 6 bases, with 11 bases sitting between them. The CDR3 consists of 13 residues. This CDR3 reads CASSRRNPGELFF. The DNA of the CDR3 is TGCGCCAGCAGCCGACGTAACCCCGGGGAGCTGTTTTTT.

This chain joins TRBV20-1 and TRBJ2-1, with TRBD1 identical over 9 bases. V lost 2 bases to trimming and J lost 8 bases; unmatched junction nucleotides: 13. Germline CDR1 DFQATT, CDR2 SNEGSKA (reference sequence). The CDR3 is 16 residues long. The CDR3 region is CSARSIRDRVIDEQFF. Here the CDR3 DNA reads TGCAGTGCTAGAAGCATCCGGGACAGGGTTATAGATGAGCAGTTCTTC.

The rearrangement uses TRBV5-1 and TRBJ2-7, with 7 nucleotides matching TRBD1. After removal of 4 bases from V and 0 bases from J, the junction contained 10 bases not matched to a gene. Per germline, CDR1 SGHRS and CDR2 YFSETQ. This CDR3 comprises 16 residues. CDR3 in amino acids: CASSGGLGQLSYEQYF. The CDR3 region has the DNA TGCGCCAGCAGCGGGGGCTTGGGACAGCTCTCCTACGAGCAGTACTTC.

The chain has TRBV19 and TRBJ2-7, with D uncertain. The ends were cut back, 4 bases at V and 3 bases at J, with 10 bases in the middle. CDR3 size: 13 residues. Germline-derived CDR1 and CDR2 are LNHDA and SQIVND (reference sequence). This CDR3 is CASSTTDGYEQYF. CDR3 DNA sequence: TGTGCCAGTAGTACAACGGACGGCTACGAGCAGTACTTC. Filled out from reference TRBV19 and TRBJ2-7, the complete variable domain reads DGGITQSPKYLFRKEGQNVTLSCEQNLNHDAMYWYRQDPGQGLRLIYYSQIVNDFQKGDIAEGYSVSREKKESFPLTVTSAQKNPTAFYLCASSTTDGYEQYFGPGTRLTVT.

This chain links TRBV28 with TRBJ2-3; D possibly corresponds to TRBD1 (6 bases). The CDR3 is made up of 17 amino acids. CDR1 and CDR2 (germline): MDHEN, SYDVKM. The V and J ends lost 2 bases and 4 bases respectively, with 19 bases between them. The CDR3 sequence: CASSLHQGPGWADTQYF. The CDR3 nucleotides read TGTGCCAGCAGTTTACACCAGGGGCCAGGGTGGGCAGATACGCAGTATTTT.

This chain uses TRBV29-1 with TRBJ1-1; D is undetermined. The germline V and J ends were trimmed by 4 bases and 8 bases, with 17 bases remaining between them. Per germline, CDR1 SQVTM and CDR2 ANQGSEA. The CDR3 is 13 residues long. For the CDR3, the DNA is TGCAGCGTTGTGAGCCGGTCCTCTTCAGAAGCTTTCTTT. It encodes CSVVSRSSSEAFF. Supplemented by reference TRBV29-1 and TRBJ1-1, the full variable domain reads SAVISQKPSRDICQRGTSLTIQCQVDSQVTMMFWYRQQPGQSLTLIATANQGSEATYESGFVIDKFPISRPNLTFSTLTVSNMSPEDSSIYLCSVVSRSSSEAFFGQGTRLTVV.

The chain joins TRBV5-1 to TRBJ2-1; TRBD2 might be the D (6 bases). V shed 0 bases and J shed 6 bases, with 7 bases lying between them. Per germline, CDR1 SGHRS and CDR2 YFSETQ. The CDR3 has 13 amino acids. The CDR3 protein is CASSLATSNEQFF. CDR3 in DNA: TGCGCCAGCAGCTTGGCGACTAGCAATGAGCAGTTCTTC. Drawing the rest from reference TRBV5-1 and TRBJ2-1, the complete variable domain is KAGVTQTPRYLIKTRGQQVTLSCSPISGHRSVSWYQQTPGQGLQFLFEYFSETQRNKGNFPGRFSGRQFSNSRSEMNVSTLELGDSALYLCASSLATSNEQFFGPGTRLTVL.

The chain recombines TRBV7-9 with TRBJ1-2; D remains ambiguous. The V gene's germline CDR1 is SEHNR and CDR2 FQNEAQ (reference sequence). The V and J ends lost 2 bases and 0 bases respectively, with 7 bases between them. The CDR3 runs 14 residues. The CDR3 region has the DNA TGTGCCAGCAGCTTAACGGCAGCTAACTATGGCTACACCTTC. Its protein product is CASSLTAANYGYTF.